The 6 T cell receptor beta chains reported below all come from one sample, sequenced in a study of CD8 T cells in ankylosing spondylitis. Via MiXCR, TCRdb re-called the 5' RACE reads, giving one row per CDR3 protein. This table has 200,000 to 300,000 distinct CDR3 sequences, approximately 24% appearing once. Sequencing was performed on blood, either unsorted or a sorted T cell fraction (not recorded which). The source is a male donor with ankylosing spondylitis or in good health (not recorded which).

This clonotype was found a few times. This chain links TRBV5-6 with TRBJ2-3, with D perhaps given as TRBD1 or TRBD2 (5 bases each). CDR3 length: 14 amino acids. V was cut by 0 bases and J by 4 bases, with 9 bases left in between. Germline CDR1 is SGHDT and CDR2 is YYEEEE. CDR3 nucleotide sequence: TGTGCCAGCAGCTTGGGGGACGTCTCAGATACGCAGTATTTT. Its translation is CASSLGDVSDTQYF.

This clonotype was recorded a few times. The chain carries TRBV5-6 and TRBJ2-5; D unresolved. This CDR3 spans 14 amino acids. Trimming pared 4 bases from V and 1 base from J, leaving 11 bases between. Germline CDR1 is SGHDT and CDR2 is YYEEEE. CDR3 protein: CASSDGPSQETQYF. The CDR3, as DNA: TGTGCCAGCAGCGACGGACCCTCCCAAGAGACCCAGTACTTC. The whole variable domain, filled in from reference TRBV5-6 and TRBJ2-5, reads DAGVTQSPTHLIKTRGQQVTLRCSPKSGHDTVSWYQQALGQGPQFIFQYYEEEERQRGNFPDRFSGHQFPNYSSELNVNALLLGDSALYLCASSDGPSQETQYFGPGTRLLVL.

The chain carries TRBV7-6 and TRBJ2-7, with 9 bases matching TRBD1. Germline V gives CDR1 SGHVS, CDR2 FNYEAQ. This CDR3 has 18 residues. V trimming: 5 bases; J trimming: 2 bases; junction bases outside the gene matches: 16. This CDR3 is CASSITTSGTGTAYEQYF. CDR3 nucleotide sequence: TGTGCCAGCAGCATAACCACTTCCGGGACAGGGACGGCCTACGAGCAGTACTTC.

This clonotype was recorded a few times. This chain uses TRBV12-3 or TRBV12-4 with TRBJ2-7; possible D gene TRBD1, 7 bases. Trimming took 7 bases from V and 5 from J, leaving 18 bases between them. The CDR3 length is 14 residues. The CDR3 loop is CASTQGDFPNEQYF. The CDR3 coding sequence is TGTGCCAGCACCCAGGGGGACTTCCCTAACGAGCAGTACTTC.

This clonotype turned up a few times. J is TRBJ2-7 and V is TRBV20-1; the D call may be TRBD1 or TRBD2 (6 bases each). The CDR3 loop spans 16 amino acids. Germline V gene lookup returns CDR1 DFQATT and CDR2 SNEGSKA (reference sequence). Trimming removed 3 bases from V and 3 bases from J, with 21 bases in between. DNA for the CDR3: TGCAGTGCTAGCGGGAGAGGCGGACAGACCATCTACGAGCAGTACTTC. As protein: CSASGRGGQTIYEQYF.

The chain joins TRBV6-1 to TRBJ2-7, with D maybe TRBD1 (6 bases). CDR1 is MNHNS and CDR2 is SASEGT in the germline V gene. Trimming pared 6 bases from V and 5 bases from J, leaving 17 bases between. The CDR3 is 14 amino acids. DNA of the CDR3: TGTGCCAGCAGCTCGTTTACAGGGATCAACGAGCAGTACTTC. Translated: CASSSFTGINEQYF.